This is a list of T cell receptor beta chains from one sample in a study of blood T cell repertoires in COVID-19. Clones were sequenced by immunoSEQ multiplex PCR, and TCRdb holds only the in-frame ones, with some missing. The repertoire holds approximately 98,000 clones, 81% seen once, with approximately 11% in the top ten. Material: peripheral blood. These receptors came from a woman of 80 years or more with acute or convalescent COVID-19. Each CDR3 is given with its conserved first and last residue. A D gene is named only where the DNA matches it firmly. For some rows the clone size is stated as once, few or many, or as a class when expanded; others skip it.

TRBV11-3	TRBJ2-3	once	-	14	CASSFGRGTDTQYF	TGTGCCAGCAGCTTTGGCAGGGGCACAGATACGCAGTATTTT
TRBV6-5	TRBJ1-2	-	-	14	CASSYSQQGLGYTF	TGTGCCAGCAGTTACTCACAGCAGGGTTTGGGCTACACCTTC
TRBV9	TRBJ2-2	-	-	15	CASTPGTAGTGELFF	TGTGCCAGCACTCCGGGCACCGCGGGCACCGGGGAGCTGTTTTTT
TRBV4-1	TRBJ1-2	-	-	15	CASSQDGGLNYGYTF	TGCGCCAGCAGCCAAGATGGGGGACTCAACTATGGCTACACCTTC
TRBV7-9	TRBJ2-5	-	-	12	CASSLNGGAQYF	TGTGCCAGCAGCTTAAACGGCGGGGCCCAGTACTTC
TRBV5-1	TRBJ1-1	-	TRBD1	15	CASSLADRGLSEAFF	TGCGCCAGCAGCTTGGCCGACAGGGGGCTTTCTGAAGCTTTCTTT
TRBV7-2	TRBJ1-2	-	-	16	CASSLVYGQNNYGYTF	TGTGCCAGCAGCTTAGTCTACGGACAGAATAACTATGGCTACACCTTC
TRBV9	TRBJ1-5	-	-	15	CASSVGHSGNQPQHF	TGTGCCAGCAGCGTAGGCCACAGTGGCAATCAGCCCCAGCATTTT
TRBV5-4	TRBJ2-1	-	-	13	CASGPAGLDEQFF	TGTGCCAGCGGTCCGGCAGGGCTGGATGAGCAGTTCTTC
TRBV18	TRBJ1-2	-	TRBD1	13	CASSSTGGDGYTF	TGTGCCAGCTCATCGACAGGGGGCGATGGCTACACCTTC
TRBV5-4	TRBJ1-2	-	-	15	CASSLGAVGPEGYTF	TGTGCCAGCAGCTTAGGGGCAGTAGGGCCGGAGGGCTACACCTTC
TRBV5-8	TRBJ2-5	-	TRBD1	16	CASSLLPGQGQETQYF	TGTGCCAGCAGCTTATTACCGGGACAGGGGCAAGAGACCCAGTACTTC
TRBV5-4	TRBJ1-4	-	TRBD1	15	CASSSTGGAHEKLFF	TGTGCCAGCAGCTCCACAGGGGGGGCCCATGAAAAACTGTTTTTT
TRBV19	TRBJ2-5	-	TRBD1	13	CASSKNRGETQYF	TGTGCCAGTAGTAAAAACAGGGGGGAGACCCAGTACTTC
TRBV5-1	TRBJ2-1	-	TRBD2	15	CAPSPGGGNYNEQFF	TGCGCCCCCAGCCCGGGGGGGGGCAACTACAATGAGCAGTTCTTC
TRBV2	TRBJ1-2	-	-	13	CASSETRNYGYTF	TGTGCCAGCAGTGAGACGAGGAACTATGGCTACACCTTC
TRBV2	TRBJ2-3	-	TRBD2	16	CASRTSGGPSTDTQYF	TGTGCCAGCAGGACTAGCGGGGGCCCTAGCACAGATACGCAGTATTTT
TRBV2	TRBJ2-1	-	-	15	CASSEALRGSGEQFF	TGTGCCAGCAGTGAAGCCTTAAGGGGGTCGGGTGAGCAGTTCTTC
TRBV6-5	TRBJ1-6	-	TRBD1	13	CASSQQGSSPLHF	TGTGCCAGCAGCCAACAGGGGAGTTCACCCCTCCACTTT
TRBV7-3	TRBJ2-3	-	-	16	CASSLSTGLGTDTQYF	TGTGCCAGCAGCCTTTCTACAGGGTTGGGAACAGATACGCAGTATTTT
TRBV5-4	TRBJ1-2	-	-	14	CASSLDRVSYGYTF	TGTGCCAGCAGCTTGGACAGGGTCAGTTATGGCTACACCTTC
TRBV6-1	TRBJ1-3	few	TRBD1	16	CASSGGQGAGGNTIYF	TGTGCCAGCAGTGGGGGACAGGGGGCGGGAGGAAACACCATATATTTT
TRBV6-1	TRBJ1-2	-	TRBD1	13	CASTSGQGSGYTF	TGTGCCAGCACCTCGGGACAGGGATCTGGCTACACCTTC
TRBV27	TRBJ1-2	-	TRBD1	15	CASSSIPGQGKGYTF	TGTGCCAGCAGTTCGATACCGGGACAGGGAAAGGGATACACCTTC
TRBV2	TRBJ1-6	-	-	15	CASSPWPGGNSPLHF	TGTGCCAGCAGCCCCTGGCCAGGTGGTAATTCACCCCTCCACTTT